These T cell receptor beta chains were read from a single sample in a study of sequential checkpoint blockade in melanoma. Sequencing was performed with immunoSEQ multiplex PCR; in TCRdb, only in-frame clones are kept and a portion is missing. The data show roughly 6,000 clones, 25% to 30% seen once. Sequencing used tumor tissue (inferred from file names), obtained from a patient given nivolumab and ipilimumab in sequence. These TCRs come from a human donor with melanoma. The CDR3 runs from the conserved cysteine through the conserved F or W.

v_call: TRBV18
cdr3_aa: CASSREAGNTIYF

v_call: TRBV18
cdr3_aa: CASSLLTALGGKNEKLFF

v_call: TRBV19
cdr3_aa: CASRASGGYTDTQYF

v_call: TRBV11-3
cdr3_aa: CASSLGVGTSRLEQYF

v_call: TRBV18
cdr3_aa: CASSPYGHEQFF

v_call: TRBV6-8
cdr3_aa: CASRISGGGEETQYF

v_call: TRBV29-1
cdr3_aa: CSVVPGVYGYTF

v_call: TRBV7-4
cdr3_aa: CASSLGGLDEQYF

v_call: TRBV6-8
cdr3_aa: CASSRQGGSYEQYF

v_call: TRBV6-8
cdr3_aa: CASSSTAGGAFF

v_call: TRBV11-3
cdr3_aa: CASSLGGRGLSNTEAFF

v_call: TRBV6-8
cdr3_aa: CASSYYRGLEAFF

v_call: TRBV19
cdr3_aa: CASSIDRGEQFF

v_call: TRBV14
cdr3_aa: CASSQEGGLNYNEQFF

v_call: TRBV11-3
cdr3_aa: CASSPPAGGQETQYF

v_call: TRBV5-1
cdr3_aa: CASSLSGQGYEQFF

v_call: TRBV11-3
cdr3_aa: CASSRRGGYLVEEQYF

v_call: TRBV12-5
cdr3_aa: CASGRDSGGPDF

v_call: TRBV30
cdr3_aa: CAWSPGDTQYF

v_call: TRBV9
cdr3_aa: CASSPGTTYNEQFF

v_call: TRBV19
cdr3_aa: CASSMSRGSHEQYF

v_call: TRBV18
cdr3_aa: CASSREVADTQYF

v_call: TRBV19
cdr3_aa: CASSPGGQGGSYEQYF

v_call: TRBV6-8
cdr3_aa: CASSYHPGPLYEQYF

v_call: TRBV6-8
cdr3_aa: CASSLYRTGSSQPQHF

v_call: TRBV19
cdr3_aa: CASTPDRGRATGNTIYF

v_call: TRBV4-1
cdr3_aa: CASSLFPNEQFF

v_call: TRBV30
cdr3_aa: CAWEPRTGPSTDTQYF

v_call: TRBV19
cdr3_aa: CASSPRGANVLTF

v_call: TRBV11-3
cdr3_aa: CASSPTGGGNTEAFF

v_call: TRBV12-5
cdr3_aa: CASGHGTGASEQYF

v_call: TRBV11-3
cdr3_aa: CASSLMGGVTEAFF

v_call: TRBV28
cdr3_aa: CAARTGANVLTF

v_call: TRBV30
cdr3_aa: CASSGAYYNEQFF

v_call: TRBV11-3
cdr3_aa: CASSPGLAGGYGNEQFF

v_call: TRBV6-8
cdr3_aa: CASSLDAGGGETQYF

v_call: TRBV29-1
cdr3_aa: CSAGTGHTEAFF

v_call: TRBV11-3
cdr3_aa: CASSPTSGRGLAKNIQYF

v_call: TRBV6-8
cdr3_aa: CASSTKSGTSDNEQFF

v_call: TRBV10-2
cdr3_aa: CASSPGEGMWQYF

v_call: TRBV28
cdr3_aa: CASSFGSKNTEAFF

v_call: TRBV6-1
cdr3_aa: CASSEALGSSGNTIYF

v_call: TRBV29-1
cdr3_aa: CSGGTGGSNEQFF

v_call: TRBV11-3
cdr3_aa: CASSPHTPGPGELFF

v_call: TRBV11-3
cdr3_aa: CASSLVFSTVNQPQHF

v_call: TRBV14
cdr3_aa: CASNLLGAYEQYF

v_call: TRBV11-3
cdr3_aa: CASSFGTRTSPWMTQYF

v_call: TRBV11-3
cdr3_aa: CASSQIGSYNEQFF